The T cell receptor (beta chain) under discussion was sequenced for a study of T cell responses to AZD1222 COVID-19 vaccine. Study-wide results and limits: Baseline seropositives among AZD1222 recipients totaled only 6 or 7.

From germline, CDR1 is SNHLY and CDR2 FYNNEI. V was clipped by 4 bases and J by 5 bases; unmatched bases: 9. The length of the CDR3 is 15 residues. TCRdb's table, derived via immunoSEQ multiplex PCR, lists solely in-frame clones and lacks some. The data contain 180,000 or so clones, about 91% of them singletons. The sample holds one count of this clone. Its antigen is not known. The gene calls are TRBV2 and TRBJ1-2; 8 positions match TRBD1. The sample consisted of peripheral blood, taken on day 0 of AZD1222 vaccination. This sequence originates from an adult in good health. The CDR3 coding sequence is TGTGCCAGCAGTGTAGGACAGGGCGGGGGATATGGCTACACCTTC. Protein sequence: CASSVGQGGGYGYTF.